This T cell receptor beta chain was sequenced in a study of memory CD4+ T cells and cytomegalovirus serostatus. In the study overall: Healthy Belgian adult donors included roughly ten CMV-positive and some 23 CMV-negative people.

Source study methods: After removing out-of-frame reads, 2 million to 2.5 million distinct TCRbeta sequences remained. Repertoires were generated with immunoSEQ multiplex PCR, while TCRdb's copy carries only in-frame clones and drops some. Clone size and the V and J calls come from that table; the DNA yielded D and trimming. The sample holds about 50,000 clones; roughly 80% are singletons and the top ten take 0.61%. Germline CDR1 is LGHNA and CDR2 is YSLEER. Trimming removed 0 bases at V and 2 bases at J, with 18 bases between. CDR3 length: 18 residues. The sort gate was single viable CD3+CD4+CD8-CD45RO+ cells for memory CD4+ T cells. Positive selection with CD4 microbeads enriched total CD4+ T cells.

This chain uses TRBV4-3 with TRBJ2-3; D is unclear. The TCR comes from an adult in good health and CMV-seronegative. Sequencing input: memory CD4+ T cells from blood. CDR3 residues: CASSQDRVEGGHTDTQYF. The CDR3, as DNA: TGCGCCAGCAGCCAAGATCGGGTAGAAGGTGGCCACACAGATACGCAGTATTTT.